This T cell receptor beta chain was sequenced during a study of control samples from healthy donors and cancer patients. Repertoires were generated with immunoSEQ multiplex PCR, while TCRdb's copy carries only in-frame clones and drops some. Among 90,000 to 150,000 clones listed, 70% to 90% were seen once. Sequenced input: blood. This TCR derives from a man over 45 in good health.

The CDR3 here is CASSDSGTGWNEQYF. The CDR3 nucleotides are TGTGCCAGTAGTGACTCCGGGACAGGGTGGAACGAGCAGTACTTC. J is TRBJ2-7 and V is TRBV19; 9 nucleotides match TRBD1. Losses at the gene ends were 5 bases for V and 5 bases for J; bases not matched to a gene: 10. This CDR3 region has 15 residues. In germline, CDR1 is LNHDA, CDR2 SQIVND (reference sequence).